A single sample is the source of the 7 T cell receptor beta chains below, sequenced in a study of blood T cell repertoires in COVID-19. Generated by immunoSEQ multiplex PCR, the TCRdb table keeps only in-frame clones and is missing some. The top ten clones hold roughly 8% of a sample with some 270,000 clones, approximately 86% of them seen once. Specimen: peripheral blood. The source of these receptors is a man aged 35-49 years with active or convalescent COVID-19.

V usage is TRBV24-1 and J usage is TRBJ1-1, with 7 bases matching TRBD1. Trimming cost V 7 bases and J 7 bases; bases outside gene matches: 8. The CDR3 sequence is 13 residues long. Per the germline V gene, CDR1 is KGHDR and CDR2 is SFDVKD. The CDR3 sequence is CATREANRGEAFF. CDR3 nucleotide sequence: TGTGCCACCAGGGAGGCGAACAGGGGTGAAGCTTTCTTT.

The rearrangement links TRBV7-3 to TRBJ2-6; D is uncertain. Trimming cost V 4 bases and J 0 bases, with 10 bases left between them. Per germline, CDR1 SGHTA and CDR2 FQGTGA. This CDR3 has 16 amino acids. CDR3 nucleotide sequence: TGTGCCAGCAGCTCCCTTGAGAGCTCTGGGGCCAACGTCCTGACTTTC. Residues: CASSSLESSGANVLTF.

This clone was recorded a few times. V usage is TRBV27 and J usage is TRBJ2-2; TRBD2 matches at 14 bases. Germline CDR1 and CDR2: MNHEY and SMNVEV (reference sequence). V gave up 6 bases and J gave up 4 bases; unmatched junction bases: 7. There are 17 residues in the CDR3. DNA of the CDR3: TGTGCCAGCAGCAACCCGGGACTAGCGGGGGCCACCGGGGAGCTGTTTTTT. Encoded protein: CASSNPGLAGATGELFF.

V is TRBV29-1 and J is TRBJ1-5, with 7 bases matching TRBD1. This CDR3 comprises 14 residues. Trimming cost V 8 bases and J 0 bases; bases outside gene matches: 7. Germline V gene sequence: CDR1 SQVTM, CDR2 ANQGSEA. The CDR3: CSLRQGISNQPQHF. The CDR3 nucleotides are TGCAGCCTTAGACAGGGCATTAGCAATCAGCCCCAGCATTTT.

The genes are TRBV2 and TRBJ1-5; D might be TRBD1 (6 bases). The length of the CDR3 is 15 residues. Germline-derived CDR1 and CDR2 are SNHLY and FYNNEI. V shed 1 base and J shed 7 bases, with 14 bases lying between them. The CDR3 DNA is TGTGCCAGCAGTGAAGTAGAGACAGGCGAACAGCCCCAGCATTTT. Translation gives CASSEVETGEQPQHF.

The chain combines TRBV3-1 (or the pseudogene TRBV3-2) with TRBJ2-5, with 12 bases aligning to TRBD2. In germline, CDR1 is LGHDT, CDR2 YNNKEL (reference sequence). The junction had 7 bases not matched to a gene; V was cut back by 3 bases and J by 8 bases. The CDR3 has 15 residues. CDR3 in DNA: TGTGCCAGCAGCCAGTTGGGACTAGCGGGCTTTACCCAGTACTTC. As protein: CASSQLGLAGFTQYF.

The chain links TRBV19 to TRBJ2-3, with 8 positions matching TRBD2. CDR1 LNHDA and CDR2 SQIVND come from the germline V gene (reference sequence). With 0 bases clipped from V and 5 bases from J, the junction kept 10 bases outside the gene matches. CDR3 size: 17 residues. CDR3 region: CASSIDKGLVRRDTQYF. CDR3 in DNA: TGTGCCAGTAGTATAGATAAGGGACTAGTGAGAAGAGATACGCAGTATTTT.